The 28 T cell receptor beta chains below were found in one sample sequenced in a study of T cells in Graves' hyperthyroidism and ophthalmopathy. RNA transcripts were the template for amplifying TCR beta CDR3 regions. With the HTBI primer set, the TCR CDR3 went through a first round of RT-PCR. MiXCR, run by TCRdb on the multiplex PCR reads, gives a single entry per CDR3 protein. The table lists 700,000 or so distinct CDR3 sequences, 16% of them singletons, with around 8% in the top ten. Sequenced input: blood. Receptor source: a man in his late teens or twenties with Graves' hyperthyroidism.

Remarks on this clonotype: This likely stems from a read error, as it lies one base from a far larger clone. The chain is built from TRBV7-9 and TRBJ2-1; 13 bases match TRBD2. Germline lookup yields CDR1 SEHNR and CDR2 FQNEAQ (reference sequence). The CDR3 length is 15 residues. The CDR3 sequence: CASRTSGSSYSEQFF. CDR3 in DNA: TGTGCCAGCCGGACTAGCGGGAGCTCCTACAGTGAGCAGTTCTTC.

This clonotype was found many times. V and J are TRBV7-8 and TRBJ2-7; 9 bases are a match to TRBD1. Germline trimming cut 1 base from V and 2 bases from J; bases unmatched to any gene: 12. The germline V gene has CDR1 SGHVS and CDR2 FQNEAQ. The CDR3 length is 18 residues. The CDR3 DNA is TGTGCCAGCAGCTTAGTAAGCTTATCCGGGACAGGGACCTACGAGCAGTACTTC. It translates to CASSLVSLSGTGTYEQYF. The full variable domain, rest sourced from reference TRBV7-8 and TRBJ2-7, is GAGVSQSPRYKVAKRGQDVALRCDPISGHVSLFWYQQALGQGPEFLTYFQNEAQLDKSGLPSDRFFAERPEGSVSTLKIQRTQQEDSAVYLCASSLVSLSGTGTYEQYFGPGTRLTVT.

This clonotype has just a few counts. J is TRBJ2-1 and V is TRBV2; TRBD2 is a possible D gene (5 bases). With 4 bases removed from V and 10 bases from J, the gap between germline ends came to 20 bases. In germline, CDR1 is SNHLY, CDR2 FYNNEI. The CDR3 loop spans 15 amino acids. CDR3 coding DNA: TGTGCCAGCAGTGTGGTAGATGGGCGGGTAAGAGAGCAGTTCTTC. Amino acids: CASSVVDGRVREQFF. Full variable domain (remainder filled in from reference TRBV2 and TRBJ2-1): EPEVTQTPSHQVTQMGQEVILRCVPISNHLYFYWYRQILGQKVEFLVSFYNNEISEKSEIFDDQFSVERPDGSNFTLKIRSTKLEDSAMYFCASSVVDGRVREQFFGPGTRLTVL.

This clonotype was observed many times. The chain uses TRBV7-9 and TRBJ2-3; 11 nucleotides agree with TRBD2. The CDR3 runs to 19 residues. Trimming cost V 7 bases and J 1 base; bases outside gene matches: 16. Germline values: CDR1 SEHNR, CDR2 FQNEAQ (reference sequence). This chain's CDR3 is CASTELAGDKWRGTDTQYF. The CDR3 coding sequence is TGTGCCAGCACGGAACTAGCGGGAGATAAATGGAGGGGCACAGATACGCAGTATTTT.

The CDR3 sequence: CASSLYGTGTSGANVLTF. Written as DNA, the CDR3 is TGTGCCAGCAGTTTATATGGGACAGGGACCTCTGGGGCCAACGTCCTGACTTTC. This chain joins TRBV28 and TRBJ2-6; TRBD1 agrees at 9 bases. Germline CDR1 reads MDHEN; CDR2 reads SYDVKM. The CDR3 extends over 18 amino acids. V lost 1 base, J lost 0 bases, and 4 bases stayed unmatched. Full variable domain (remainder filled in from reference TRBV28 and TRBJ2-6): DVKVTQSSRYLVKRTGEKVFLECVQDMDHENMFWYRQDPGLGLRLIYFSYDVKMKEKGDIPEGYSVSREKKERFSLILESASTNQTSMYLCASSLYGTGTSGANVLTFGAGSRLTVL.

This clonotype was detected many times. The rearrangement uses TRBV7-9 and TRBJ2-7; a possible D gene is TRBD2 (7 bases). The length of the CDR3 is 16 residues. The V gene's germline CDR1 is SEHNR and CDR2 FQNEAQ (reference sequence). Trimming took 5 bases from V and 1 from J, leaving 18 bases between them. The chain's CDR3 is CASSLLGGRGSYEQYF. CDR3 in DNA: TGTGCCAGCAGCCTCCTAGGAGGGAGGGGGTCCTACGAGCAGTACTTC.

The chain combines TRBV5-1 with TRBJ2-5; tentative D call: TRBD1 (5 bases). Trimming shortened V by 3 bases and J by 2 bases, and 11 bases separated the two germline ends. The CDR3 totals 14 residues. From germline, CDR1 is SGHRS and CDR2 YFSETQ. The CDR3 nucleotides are TGCGCCAGCAGCTCCCGACAGAATCAAGAGACCCAGTACTTC. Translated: CASSSRQNQETQYF. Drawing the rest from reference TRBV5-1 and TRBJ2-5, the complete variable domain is KAGVTQTPRYLIKTRGQQVTLSCSPISGHRSVSWYQQTPGQGLQFLFEYFSETQRNKGNFPGRFSGRQFSNSRSEMNVSTLELGDSALYLCASSSRQNQETQYFGPGTRLLVL.

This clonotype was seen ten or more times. The CDR3 sequence is CSANYMALAGGPLEQYF. CDR3 DNA: TGCAGTGCTAACTACATGGCTCTAGCGGGAGGGCCTCTCGAGCAGTACTTC. This chain uses TRBV20-1 with TRBJ2-7, with 12 nucleotides matching TRBD2. Germline V lookup: CDR1 DFQATT, CDR2 SNEGSKA (reference sequence). J lost 6 bases, V lost 4 bases, and 16 bases had no gene match. CDR3 length equals 17 residues.

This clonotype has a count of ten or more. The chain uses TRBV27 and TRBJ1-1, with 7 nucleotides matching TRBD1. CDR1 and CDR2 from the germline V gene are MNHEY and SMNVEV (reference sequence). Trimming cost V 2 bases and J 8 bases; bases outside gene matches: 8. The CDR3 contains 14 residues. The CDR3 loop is CASSLNGQVNEAFF. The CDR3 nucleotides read TGTGCCAGCAGTTTAAACGGACAGGTCAACGAAGCTTTCTTT.

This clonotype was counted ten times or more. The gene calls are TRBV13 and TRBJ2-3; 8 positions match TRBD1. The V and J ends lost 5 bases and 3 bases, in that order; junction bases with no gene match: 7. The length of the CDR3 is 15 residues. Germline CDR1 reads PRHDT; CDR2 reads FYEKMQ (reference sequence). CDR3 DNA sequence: TGTGCCAGCAGCCTTGGACAGGGCGCTACAGATACGCAGTATTTT. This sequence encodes CASSLGQGATDTQYF.

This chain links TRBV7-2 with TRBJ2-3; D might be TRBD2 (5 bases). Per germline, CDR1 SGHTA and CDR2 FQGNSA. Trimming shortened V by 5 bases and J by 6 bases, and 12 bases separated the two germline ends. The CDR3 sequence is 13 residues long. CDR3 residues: CASSPERVDTQYF. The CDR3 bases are TGTGCCAGCAGCCCGGAGAGGGTGGATACGCAGTATTTT.

The CDR3 DNA follows: TGTGCCAGCTCACCCAAAAGCAATCAGCCCCAGCATTTT. It yields the protein CASSPKSNQPQHF. The rearrangement joins TRBV18 to TRBJ1-5; D is uncertain. The CDR3 extends over 13 amino acids. Trimming shortened V by 3 bases and J by 1 base, and 4 bases separated the two germline ends. The germline CDR1 and CDR2 sequences are KGHSH and LQKENI.

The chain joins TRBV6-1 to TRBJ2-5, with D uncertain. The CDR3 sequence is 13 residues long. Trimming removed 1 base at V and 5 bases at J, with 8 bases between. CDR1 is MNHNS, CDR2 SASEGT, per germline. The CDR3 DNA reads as TGTGCCAGCAGTGAAGACGTTGGGGAGACCCAGTACTTC. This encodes CASSEDVGETQYF.

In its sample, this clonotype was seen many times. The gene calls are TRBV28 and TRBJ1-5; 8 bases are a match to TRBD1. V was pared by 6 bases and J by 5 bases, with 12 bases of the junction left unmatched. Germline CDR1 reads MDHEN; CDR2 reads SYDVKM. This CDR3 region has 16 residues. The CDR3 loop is CASRPSDRARDQPQHF. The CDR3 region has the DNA TGTGCCAGCAGACCCTCGGACAGGGCAAGAGATCAGCCCCAGCATTTT.

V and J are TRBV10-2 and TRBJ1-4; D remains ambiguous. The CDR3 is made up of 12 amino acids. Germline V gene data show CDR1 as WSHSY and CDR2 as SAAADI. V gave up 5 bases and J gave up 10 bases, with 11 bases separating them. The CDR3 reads CASSPELGKLFF. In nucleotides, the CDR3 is TGCGCCAGCAGTCCGGAGCTGGGAAAACTGTTTTTT.

CDR3 nucleotide sequence: TGTGCCAGCAGAACAACAGGCGGTGAGCAGTTCTTC. This encodes CASRTTGGEQFF. This chain connects TRBV27 to TRBJ2-1, with D tentatively TRBD1 (5 bases). The CDR3 loop spans 12 amino acids. Germline V gene data show CDR1 as MNHEY and CDR2 as SMNVEV (reference sequence). Trimming removed 6 bases from V and 9 bases from J, with 12 bases in between.

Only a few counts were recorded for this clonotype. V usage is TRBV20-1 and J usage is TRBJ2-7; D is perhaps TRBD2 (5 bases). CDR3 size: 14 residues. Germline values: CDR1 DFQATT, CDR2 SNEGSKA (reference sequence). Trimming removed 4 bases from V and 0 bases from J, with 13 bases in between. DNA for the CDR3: TGCAGTGCTAAGGGAGTTAGGAGCTCCTACGAGCAGTACTTC. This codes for CSAKGVRSSYEQYF.

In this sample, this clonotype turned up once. Here the CDR3 reads CASSGVSVDGYTF. CDR3 bases: TGTGCCAGCAGCGGAGTCAGTGTGGATGGCTACACCTTC. The chain links TRBV7-2 to TRBJ1-2; D is unclear. This CDR3 region has 13 residues. The V gene's germline CDR1 is SGHTA and CDR2 FQGNSA. V dropped 5 bases and J dropped 6 bases, with 13 bases sitting between them.

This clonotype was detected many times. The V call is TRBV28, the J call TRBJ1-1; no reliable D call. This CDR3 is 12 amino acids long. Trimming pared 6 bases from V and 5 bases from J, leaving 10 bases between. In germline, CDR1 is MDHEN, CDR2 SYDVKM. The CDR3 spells CASSTYGTEAFF. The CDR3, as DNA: TGTGCCAGCAGCACCTACGGAACTGAAGCTTTCTTT.

The CDR3 coding sequence is TGCAGTGCTAGTAACCCGCCACAAGGGGCCTCCTACGAGCAGTACTTC. As protein: CSASNPPQGASYEQYF. V usage is TRBV20-1 and J usage is TRBJ2-7; a weak D match, TRBD1 (5 bases). Germline lookup yields CDR1 DFQATT and CDR2 SNEGSKA (reference sequence). V was clipped by 3 bases and J by 0 bases, with 18 bases between them. This CDR3 region has 16 residues.

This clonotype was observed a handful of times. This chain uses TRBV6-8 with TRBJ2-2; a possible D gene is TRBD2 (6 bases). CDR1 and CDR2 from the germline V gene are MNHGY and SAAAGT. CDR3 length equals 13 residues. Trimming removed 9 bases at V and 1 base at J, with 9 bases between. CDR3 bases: TGTGCCAGGCCGGGGGAGAACACCGGGGAGCTGTTTTTT. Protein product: CARPGENTGELFF.

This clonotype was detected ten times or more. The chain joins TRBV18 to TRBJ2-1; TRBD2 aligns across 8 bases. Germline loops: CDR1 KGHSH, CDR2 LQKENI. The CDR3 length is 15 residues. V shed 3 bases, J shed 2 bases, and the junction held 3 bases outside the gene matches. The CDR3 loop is CASSPQTSAYNEQFF. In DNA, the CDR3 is TGTGCCAGCTCACCGCAGACTAGCGCCTACAATGAGCAGTTCTTC.

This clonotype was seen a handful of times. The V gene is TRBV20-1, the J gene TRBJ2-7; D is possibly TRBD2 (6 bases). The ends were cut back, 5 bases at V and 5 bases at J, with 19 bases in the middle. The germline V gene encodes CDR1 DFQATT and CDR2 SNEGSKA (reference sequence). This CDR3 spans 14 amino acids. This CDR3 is CSALPGLPRDEQYF. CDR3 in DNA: TGCAGTGCTCTACCGGGACTCCCCAGGGACGAGCAGTACTTC.

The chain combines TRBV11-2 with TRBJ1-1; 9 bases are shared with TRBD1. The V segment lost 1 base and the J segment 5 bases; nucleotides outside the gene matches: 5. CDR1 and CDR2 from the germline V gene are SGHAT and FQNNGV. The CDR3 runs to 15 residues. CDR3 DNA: TGTGCCAGCAGCTTAGTTGACAGGGGGTTTACTGAAGCTTTCTTT. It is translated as CASSLVDRGFTEAFF.

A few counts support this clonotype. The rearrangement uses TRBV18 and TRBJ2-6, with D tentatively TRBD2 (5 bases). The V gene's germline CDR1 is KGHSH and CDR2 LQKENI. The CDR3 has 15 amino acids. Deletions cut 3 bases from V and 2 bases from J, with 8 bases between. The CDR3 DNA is TGTGCCAGCTCACCGCCGCGGGCTGGGGCCAACGTCCTGACTTTC. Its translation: CASSPPRAGANVLTF.

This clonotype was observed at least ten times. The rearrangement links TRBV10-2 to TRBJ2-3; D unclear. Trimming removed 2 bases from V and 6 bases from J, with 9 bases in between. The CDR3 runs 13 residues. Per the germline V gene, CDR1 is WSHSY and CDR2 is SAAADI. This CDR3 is CASSEPPRDTQYF. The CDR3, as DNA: TGCGCCAGCAGTGAGCCTCCCAGGGATACGCAGTATTTT.

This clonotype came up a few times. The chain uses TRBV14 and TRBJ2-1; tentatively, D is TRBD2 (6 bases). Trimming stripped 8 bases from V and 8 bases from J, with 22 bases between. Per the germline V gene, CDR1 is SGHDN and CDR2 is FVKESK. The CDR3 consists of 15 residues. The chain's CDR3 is CASLRPPGEADEQFF. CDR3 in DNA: TGTGCCAGCCTTAGGCCACCGGGAGAGGCGGATGAGCAGTTCTTC.

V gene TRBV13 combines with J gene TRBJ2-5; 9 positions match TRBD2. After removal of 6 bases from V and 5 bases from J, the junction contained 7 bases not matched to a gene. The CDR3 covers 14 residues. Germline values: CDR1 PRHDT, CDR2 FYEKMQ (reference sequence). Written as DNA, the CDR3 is TGTGCCAGCAGACGTAGCGGGAGTAGTGAGACCCAGTACTTC. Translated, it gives CASRRSGSSETQYF.